Reported below is one T cell receptor (beta chain). Its specificity is unknown. These data belong to a study of T cells after yellow fever vaccination. Broader study findings: Contaminating bulk clonotypes could be abundant in FACS-sorted repertoires.

Template-switching 5'RACE yielded the TCR cDNA; a universal primer site and UMIs were added in the process. TCRdb called the 5' RACE reads again in MiXCR, with one record for every CDR3 protein. The repertoire holds fewer than 90,000 distinct CDR3 sequences, more than 5.5% seen once, with around 32% in the top ten. The CDR3 length is 16 residues. V lost 5 bases and J lost 11; bases outside the gene matches: 17. The germline V gene has CDR1 SGHAT and CDR2 FQNNGV. Sequencing used CD8+ T cells sorted from PBMCs, obtained about 5 days after the first yellow fever vaccination. This chain links TRBV11-2 with TRBJ2-3; 9 nucleotides agree with TRBD2. The clonotype comes from a man aged 18-30 years who received the YFV17D yellow fever vaccine. This CDR3 reads CASSPSGRGGLGGQYF. The CDR3 bases are TGTGCCAGCAGCCCCTCGGGGCGGGGGGGGTTGGGTGGGCAGTATTTT. The full variable domain, in which reference TRBV11-2 and TRBJ2-3 provide the parts outside the CDR3, is EAGVAQSPRYKIIEKRQSVAFWCNPISGHATLYWYQQILGQGPKLLIQFQNNGVVDDSQLPKDRFSAERLKGVDSTLKIQPAKLEDSAVYLCASSPSGRGGLGGQYFGPGTRLTVL.